This paragraph covers one T cell receptor (beta chain) sequence. Its antigen is still unknown. Sequenced by immunoSEQ multiplex PCR; TCRdb stores in-frame clones only, minus some. The repertoire holds some 70,000 clones, with approximately 78% as singletons. This entry comes from a study of OX40 agonist ivuxolimab in advanced cancers. The study, taken as a whole, reports: In the 0.1 to 3.0 mg/kg range, CD4+ and CD8+ blood T cells had expanded clonally by week 6.

The ends lost 4 bases at V and 1 base at J; junction bases unmatched: 5. The germline V gene encodes CDR1 LGHNA and CDR2 YSLEER. This CDR3 has 15 residues. This clonotype was obtained from an adult with an advanced solid tumor such as melanoma, head and neck, liver or kidney cancer. V is TRBV4-3 and J is TRBJ2-3; 7 bases match TRBD2. The sample consisted of CD4+ or CD8+ T cells sorted from blood, taken in a trial of the OX40 agonist ivuxolimab. This chain's CDR3 is CASSPSGIRTDTQYF. The CDR3 DNA is TGCGCCAGCAGCCCTAGCGGTATTCGCACAGATACGCAGTATTTT.